This TCR beta chain was profiled in a study of T cells in Graves' hyperthyroidism and ophthalmopathy. The germline CDR1 and CDR2 sequences are DFQATT and SNEGSKA (reference sequence). The CDR3 has 15 amino acids. Trimming cost V 3 bases and J 3 bases, with 17 bases left between them. This clonotype was seen at least ten times. RNA transcripts served as the template for amplifying TCR beta CDR3 regions. The HTBI primer set was used in a first-round RT-PCR of the TCR CDR3. TCRdb reprocessed the multiplex PCR reads with MiXCR, giving one entry per CDR3 protein. Counted here are 350,000 to 450,000 distinct CDR3 sequences, approximately 17% occurring once; the ten biggest clones make up around a third.

The TCR was taken from a woman aged 25 to 45 with Graves' hyperthyroidism that later progressed to Graves' ophthalmopathy. The chain employs TRBV20-1 and TRBJ1-2; possible D gene TRBD1, 6 bases. Sequencing input: blood. CDR3 nucleotides: TGCAGTGCTAGTTCGTCGCAGGGGCCCCACTATGGCTACACCTTC. Translating gives CSASSSQGPHYGYTF.